The 25 T cell receptor beta chains presented below share a single source sample, sequenced in a study of T cells in localized non-small cell lung cancer. Libraries were prepared by immunoSEQ multiplex PCR; TCRdb keeps only in-frame clonotypes and omits some of them. The sample lists about 25,000 clones, 80% to 95% occurring once. The sequenced sample was peripheral blood, obtained before any cancer treatment. These TCRs come from a man between 35 and 75 years old with stage III squamous cell lung carcinoma.

The V call is TRBV28, the J call TRBJ2-7, with 10 nucleotides matching TRBD1. This CDR3 comprises 15 residues. Germline CDR1 MDHEN, CDR2 SYDVKM. Trimming removed 5 bases from V and 1 base from J; junction bases left unmatched: 5. The CDR3 sequence: CASSRGQGLSYEQYF. CDR3 nucleotides: TGTGCCAGCAGTAGGGGACAGGGGTTGTCCTACGAGCAGTACTTC. The entire variable domain, with the rest obtained from reference TRBV28 and TRBJ2-7, is as follows: DVKVTQSSRYLVKRTGEKVFLECVQDMDHENMFWYRQDPGLGLRLIYFSYDVKMKEKGDIPEGYSVSREKKERFSLILESASTNQTSMYLCASSRGQGLSYEQYFGPGTRLTVT.

The chain couples TRBV14 to TRBJ2-2, with TRBD2 as a possible D gene (5 bases). The CDR3 totals 13 residues. The germline V and J ends were trimmed by 8 bases and 4 bases, with 11 bases remaining between them. CDR1 and CDR2 from the germline V gene are SGHDN and FVKESK. The DNA of the CDR3 is TGTGCCAGCGGGAGATATATCACCGGGGAGCTGTTTTTT. Protein: CASGRYITGELFF.

This chain uses TRBV19 with TRBJ1-5; 8 nucleotides align to TRBD1. This CDR3 has 14 residues. In germline, CDR1 is LNHDA, CDR2 SQIVND (reference sequence). The DNA of the CDR3 is TGTGCAACAGGGGGGCAGGGTTGGGATCAGCCCCAGCATTTT. As protein: CATGGQGWDQPQHF.

The chain links TRBV4-2 to TRBJ2-7, with 8 bases lining up with TRBD2. This CDR3 is built from 19 residues. The V and J ends lost 1 base and 3 bases, in that order; junction bases with no gene match: 17. Germline V gives CDR1 LGHNA, CDR2 YNFKEQ. CDR3 in amino acids: CASSQVPGRASGPLYEQYF. The CDR3 DNA reads as TGTGCCAGCAGCCAAGTCCCCGGGAGGGCTAGCGGGCCCCTCTACGAGCAGTACTTC.

This clone was detected a few times. The chain combines TRBV2 with TRBJ1-6; no firm D call. CDR3 length: 13 residues. The germline CDR1 and CDR2 sequences are SNHLY and FYNNEI. The CDR3 here is CGSGVSYNSPLHF. The CDR3 nucleotides read TGTGGGTCCGGGGTCTCCTATAATTCACCCCTCCACTTT.

The gene calls are TRBV4-1 and TRBJ2-1, with TRBD2 identical over 8 bases. This CDR3 has 14 residues. V was clipped by 11 bases and J by 2 bases; unmatched bases: 8. CDR1 is MGHRA and CDR2 is YSYEKL in the germline V gene. As DNA, the CDR3 is TGCGCCGCGGGACGGGAGGGTGCCTACAATGAGCAGTTCTTC. It encodes CAAGREGAYNEQFF.

CDR3 sequence (DNA): TGTGCCTGGAGGGGGTCCCACAATGAGCAGTTCTTC. Translation: CAWRGSHNEQFF. The chain links TRBV30 to TRBJ2-1; D gene uncertain. V was clipped by 3 bases and J by 5 bases, with 8 bases between them. This CDR3 spans 12 amino acids. Germline CDR1 is GTSNPN and CDR2 is SVGIG (reference sequence).

V gene TRBV14 combines with J gene TRBJ2-7; D gene ambiguous. The CDR3 runs 13 residues. Trimming cost V 6 bases and J 6 bases, with 15 bases left between them. Germline-derived CDR1 and CDR2 are SGHDN and FVKESK. CDR3 region: CASSGNGWAEQYF. The CDR3 region has the DNA TGTGCCAGCAGTGGTAACGGGTGGGCCGAGCAGTACTTC. Using reference TRBV14 and TRBJ2-7 for the parts outside the CDR3, the full variable domain is EAGVTQFPSHSVIEKGQTVTLRCDPISGHDNLYWYRRVMGKEIKFLLHFVKESKQDESGMPNNRFLAERTGGTYSTLKVQPAELEDSGVYFCASSGNGWAEQYFGPGTRLTVT.

In its sample, this clone was seen once. This sequence joins TRBV29-1 and TRBJ2-5; 11 nucleotides match TRBD2. The CDR3 spans 13 residues. Trimming cost V 2 bases and J 5 bases; bases outside gene matches: 1. Germline CDR1 SQVTM, CDR2 ANQGSEA. The CDR3 here is CSVEIAGGETQYF. The CDR3 DNA follows: TGCAGCGTTGAAATAGCGGGGGGGGAGACCCAGTACTTC. Supplemented by reference TRBV29-1 and TRBJ2-5, the full variable domain reads SAVISQKPSRDICQRGTSLTIQCQVDSQVTMMFWYRQQPGQSLTLIATANQGSEATYESGFVIDKFPISRPNLTFSTLTVSNMSPEDSSIYLCSVEIAGGETQYFGPGTRLLVL.

J is TRBJ2-5 and V is TRBV10-3; 7 bases are a match to TRBD1. The CDR3 is 15 amino acids. J lost 5 bases, V lost 4 bases, and 10 bases had no gene match. Looked up from germline, CDR1 is ENHRY and CDR2 is SYGVKD. The CDR3 spells CAISAVTGSSETQYF. The CDR3 DNA sequence: TGTGCCATCAGTGCAGTGACAGGGTCAAGCGAGACCCAGTACTTC.

This chain joins TRBV29-1 and TRBJ2-1; 12 bases fit TRBD2. This CDR3 contains 14 residues. V trimming: 6 bases; J trimming: 2 bases; junction bases outside the gene matches: 2. CDR1 and CDR2 (germline): SQVTM, ANQGSEA. CDR3 loop: CSVGLAGTYNEQFF. In DNA, the CDR3 is TGCAGCGTCGGACTAGCGGGGACCTACAATGAGCAGTTCTTC.

The rearrangement uses TRBV28 and TRBJ1-5; D is ambiguous. Looked up from germline, CDR1 is MDHEN and CDR2 is SYDVKM. V was shortened by 4 bases and J by 5 bases, with 15 bases between the two germline ends. CDR3 length equals 15 residues. CDR3 nucleotides: TGTGCCAGCAGTTCCTGGGCCAGATTATATCAGCCCCAGCATTTT. This gives the protein CASSSWARLYQPQHF.

This chain connects TRBV5-8 to TRBJ1-1; a weak D match, TRBD1 (5 bases). CDR1 and CDR2 from the germline V gene are SGHTS and YDEGEE. The CDR3 is made up of 15 amino acids. V was shortened by 2 bases and J by 4 bases, with 15 bases between the two germline ends. CDR3 DNA: TGTGCCAGCAGCTTTACGAGGGGCGGAGGCACTGAAGCTTTCTTT. This encodes CASSFTRGGGTEAFF.

The chain combines TRBV2 with TRBJ1-4; TRBD1 aligns across 9 bases. V was pared by 4 bases and J by 7 bases, with 4 bases of the junction left unmatched. Germline V gene data show CDR1 as SNHLY and CDR2 as FYNNEI. This CDR3 contains 14 residues. The CDR3 bases are TGTGCCAGCAGTGGGGACAGGGTGGCTGAAAAACTGTTTTTT. Translated, it gives CASSGDRVAEKLFF.

V and J are TRBV6-1 and TRBJ1-2, with D possibly being TRBD1 (5 bases). This CDR3 region has 15 residues. Trimming left V 6 bases short and J 4 bases short, with 18 bases between. Germline CDR1 MNHNS, CDR2 SASEGT. CDR3 coding DNA: TGTGCCAGCAGCCCGACCGGCAGGGAGGTCTATGGCTACACCTTC. Its translation is CASSPTGREVYGYTF.

This chain links TRBV6-6 with TRBJ2-1; D remains unclear. Deletions cut 5 bases from V and 4 bases from J, with 18 bases between. The CDR3 runs to 16 residues. Germline CDR1 and CDR2: MNHNY and SVGAGI (reference sequence). DNA for the CDR3: TGTGCCAGCAGTGGCGCACCGCGTTTGGGTTACAATGAGCAGTTCTTC. It translates to CASSGAPRLGYNEQFF.

The rearrangement uses TRBV28 and TRBJ1-3; weak D call: TRBD1 (5 bases). Between the trimmed V and J ends, which lost 3 bases and 0 bases, there was a span of 12 bases. CDR3 length: 16 amino acids. The germline V gene encodes CDR1 MDHEN and CDR2 SYDVKM. CDR3 bases: TGTGCCAGCAGTTTCTGGGCAGGGAGCTCTGGAAACACCATATATTTT. Amino acid sequence: CASSFWAGSSGNTIYF.

The CDR3, as DNA: TGCGCCAGCAGCCTAGAGACAGGGGGCTCCGAGGCTTTCTTT. It codes for CASSLETGGSEAFF. The chain combines TRBV4-1 with TRBJ1-1; 10 bases line up with TRBD1. The CDR3 is made up of 14 amino acids. The trim removed 4 bases at V and 11 bases at J, leaving 10 bases unmatched. Germline values: CDR1 MGHRA, CDR2 YSYEKL.

The chain carries TRBV7-3 and TRBJ2-5; possibly TRBD2 for D (5 bases). Trimming pared 2 bases from V and 5 bases from J, leaving 9 bases between. Germline V gene lookup returns CDR1 SGHTA and CDR2 FQGTGA. The CDR3 loop spans 13 amino acids. The chain's CDR3 is CASSLRGSETQYF. CDR3 bases: TGTGCCAGCAGCTTACGGGGAAGCGAGACCCAGTACTTC.

The rearrangement uses TRBV4-2 and TRBJ2-1, with TRBD2 as a possible D gene (6 bases). CDR1 is LGHNA, CDR2 YNFKEQ, per germline. The CDR3 consists of 14 residues. V lost 4 bases and J 4 bases, leaving 11 bases between the germline ends. In nucleotides, the CDR3 is TGTGCCAGCAGCCTCCGGGCGGGGTACAATGAGCAGTTCTTC. It yields the protein CASSLRAGYNEQFF.

V gene TRBV30 combines with J gene TRBJ2-7, with TRBD1 matching over 10 bases. The V segment lost 5 bases and the J segment 3 bases; nucleotides outside the gene matches: 4. The CDR3 extends over 13 amino acids. The germline V gene encodes CDR1 GTSNPN and CDR2 SVGIG (reference sequence). This CDR3 is CAWGGQGIYEQYF. The CDR3 DNA reads TGTGCCTGGGGGGGACAGGGGATCTACGAGCAGTACTTC. Complete variable domain (other parts from reference TRBV30 and TRBJ2-7): SQTIHQWPATLVQPVGSPLSLECTVEGTSNPNLYWYRQAAGRGLQLLFYSVGIGQISSEVPQNLSASRPQDRQFILSSKKLLLSDSGFYLCAWGGQGIYEQYFGPGTRLTVT.

The gene calls are TRBV7-2 and TRBJ2-7; D is undetermined. The CDR3 covers 12 residues. V was pared by 3 bases and J by 5 bases, with 8 bases between. Germline values: CDR1 SGHTA, CDR2 FQGNSA. The CDR3 region is CASSLLRHEQYF. The CDR3 nucleotides are TGTGCCAGCAGCTTGCTCAGGCACGAGCAGTACTTC.

Only a few counts were recorded for this clone. This chain links TRBV7-2 with TRBJ2-2; TRBD2 agrees at 14 bases. The germline V gene has CDR1 SGHTA and CDR2 FQGNSA. With V trimmed by 5 bases and J by 6 bases, 11 bases remained unmatched. This CDR3 has 18 residues. Here the CDR3 DNA reads TGTGCCAGCAGCCGCGGGACTAGCGGGAGACGTTTGTCCGGGGAGCTGTTTTTT. It specifies CASSRGTSGRRLSGELFF.

This chain uses TRBV4-1 with TRBJ1-2; D not certain. The CDR3 has 16 residues. Germline-derived CDR1 and CDR2 are MGHRA and YSYEKL. V was cut by 0 bases and J by 0 bases, with 11 bases left in between. The CDR3 protein is CASSQDRAGPNYGYTF. DNA for the CDR3: TGCGCCAGCAGCCAAGATAGGGCAGGCCCTAACTATGGCTACACCTTC.

The CDR3 nucleotides are TGTGCCAGCAGTTTCAACAGCAATCAGCCCCAGCATTTT. Translated: CASSFNSNQPQHF. The V gene is TRBV6-6, the J gene TRBJ1-5, with D unresolved. V was shortened by 4 bases and J by 1 base, with 5 bases between the two germline ends. The CDR3 is 13 residues long. Germline V gene sequence: CDR1 MNHNY, CDR2 SVGAGI (reference sequence).